This T cell receptor beta chain stems from a study of graft-versus-host responses after intestinal transplantation. Study as a whole: The study gave all recipients anti-thymocyte globulin induction, then tacrolimus and steroids for about 3 years.

As for this clone: Antigen specificity is unknown.

Trimming shortened V by 2 bases and J by 0 bases, and 7 bases separated the two germline ends. From germline, CDR1 is LNHDA and CDR2 SQIVND (reference sequence). CDR3 length equals 14 residues. This table comes from immunoSEQ multiplex PCR, and its TCRdb copy is limited to in-frame clones, with some not included. In the table there are approximately 130,000 clones, roughly 92% of which are singletons. V and J are TRBV19 and TRBJ1-1; D is uncertain. The material sequenced was unstimulated CD4+ T cells sorted from spleen or lymph node cells, taken before intestinal transplant. The TCR originated in a human donor who received an intestinal transplant. The CDR3 coding sequence is TGTGCCAGTAGTATATCTGGGATGAACACTGAAGCTTTCTTT. The encoded protein is CASSISGMNTEAFF.